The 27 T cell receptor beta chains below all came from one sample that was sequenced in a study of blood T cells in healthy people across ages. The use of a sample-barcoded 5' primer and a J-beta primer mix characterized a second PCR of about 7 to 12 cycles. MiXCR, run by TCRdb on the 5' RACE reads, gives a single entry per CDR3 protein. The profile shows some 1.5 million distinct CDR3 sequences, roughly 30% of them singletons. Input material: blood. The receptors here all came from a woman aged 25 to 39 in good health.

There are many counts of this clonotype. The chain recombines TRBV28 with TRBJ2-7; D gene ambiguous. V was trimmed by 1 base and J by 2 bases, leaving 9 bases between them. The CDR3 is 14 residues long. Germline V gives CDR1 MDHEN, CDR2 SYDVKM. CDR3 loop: CASSLSGNTYEQYF. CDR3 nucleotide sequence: TGTGCCAGCAGTTTATCTGGGAACACCTACGAGCAGTACTTC.

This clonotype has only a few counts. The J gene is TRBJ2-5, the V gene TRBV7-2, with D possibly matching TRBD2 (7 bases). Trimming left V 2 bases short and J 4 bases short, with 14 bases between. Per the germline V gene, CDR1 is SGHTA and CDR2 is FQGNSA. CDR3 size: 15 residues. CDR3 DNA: TGTGCCAGCAGCTTAAAGGGGGACTACATAGAGACCCAGTACTTC. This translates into CASSLKGDYIETQYF.

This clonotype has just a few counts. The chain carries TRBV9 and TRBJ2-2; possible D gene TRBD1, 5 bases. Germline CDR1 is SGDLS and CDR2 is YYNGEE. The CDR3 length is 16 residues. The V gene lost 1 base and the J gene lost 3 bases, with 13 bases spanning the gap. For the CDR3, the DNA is TGTGCCAGCAGCGTAAAAGGGGCGCCGGACACCGGGGAGCTGTTTTTT. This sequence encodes CASSVKGAPDTGELFF.

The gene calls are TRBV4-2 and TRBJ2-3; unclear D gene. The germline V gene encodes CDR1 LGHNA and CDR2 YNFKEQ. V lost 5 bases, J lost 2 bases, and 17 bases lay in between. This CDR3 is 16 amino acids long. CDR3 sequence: CASSSLDPSNTDTQYF. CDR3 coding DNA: TGTGCCAGCAGCTCTCTGGACCCATCAAACACAGATACGCAGTATTTT.

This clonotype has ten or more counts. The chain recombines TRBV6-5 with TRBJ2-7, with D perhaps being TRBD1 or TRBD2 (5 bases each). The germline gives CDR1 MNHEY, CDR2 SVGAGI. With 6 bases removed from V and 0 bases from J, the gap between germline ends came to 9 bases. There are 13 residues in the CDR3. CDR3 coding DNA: TGTGCCAGCAGACGGGACCCCTCCTACGAGCAGTACTTC. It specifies CASRRDPSYEQYF.

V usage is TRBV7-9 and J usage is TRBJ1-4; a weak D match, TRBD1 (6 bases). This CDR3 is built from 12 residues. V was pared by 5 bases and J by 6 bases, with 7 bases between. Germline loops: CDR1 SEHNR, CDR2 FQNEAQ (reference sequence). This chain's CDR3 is CASSRGDEKLFF. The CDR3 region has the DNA TGTGCCAGCAGCAGGGGGGATGAAAAACTGTTTTTT. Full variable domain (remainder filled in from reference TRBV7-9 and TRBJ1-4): DTGVSQNPRHKITKRGQNVTFRCDPISEHNRLYWYRQTLGQGPEFLTYFQNEAQLEKSRLLSDRFSAERPKGSFSTLEIQRTEQGDSAMYLCASSRGDEKLFFGSGTQLSVL.

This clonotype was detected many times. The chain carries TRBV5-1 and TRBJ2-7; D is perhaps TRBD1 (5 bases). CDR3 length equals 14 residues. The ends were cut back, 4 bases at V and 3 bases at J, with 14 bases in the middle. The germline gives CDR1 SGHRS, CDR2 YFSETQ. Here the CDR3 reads CASSDSTVLYEQYF. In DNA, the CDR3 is TGCGCCAGCAGCGACAGTACGGTCCTCTACGAGCAGTACTTC.

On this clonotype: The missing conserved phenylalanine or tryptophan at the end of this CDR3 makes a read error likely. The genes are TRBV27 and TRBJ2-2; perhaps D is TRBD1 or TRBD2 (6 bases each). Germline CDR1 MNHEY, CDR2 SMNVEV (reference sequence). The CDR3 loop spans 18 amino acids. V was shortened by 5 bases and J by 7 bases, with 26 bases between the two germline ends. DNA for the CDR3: TGTGCCAGCAGTCGGTCCATGGGGGGCGAATTAAAAGTCGGGGAGCTGTTTGTT. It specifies CASSRSMGGELKVGELFV.

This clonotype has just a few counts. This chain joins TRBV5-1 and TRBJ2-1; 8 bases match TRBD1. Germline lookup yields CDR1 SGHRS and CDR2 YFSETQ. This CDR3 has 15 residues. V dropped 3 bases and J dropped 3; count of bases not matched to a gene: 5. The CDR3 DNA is TGCGCCAGCAGCTACCGACAGGGGAACTACAATGAGCAGTTCTTC. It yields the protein CASSYRQGNYNEQFF.

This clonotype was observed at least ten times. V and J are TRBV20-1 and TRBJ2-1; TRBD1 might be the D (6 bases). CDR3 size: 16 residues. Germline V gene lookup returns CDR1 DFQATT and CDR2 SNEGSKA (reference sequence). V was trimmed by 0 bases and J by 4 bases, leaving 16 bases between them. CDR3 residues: CSARDQGTRFYNEQFF. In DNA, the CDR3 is TGCAGTGCTAGAGACCAGGGGACACGTTTTTACAATGAGCAGTTCTTC.

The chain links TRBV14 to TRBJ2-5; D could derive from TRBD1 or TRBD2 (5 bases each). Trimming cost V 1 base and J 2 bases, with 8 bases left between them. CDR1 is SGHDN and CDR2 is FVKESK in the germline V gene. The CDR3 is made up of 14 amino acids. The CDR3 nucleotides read TGTGCCAGCAGCCAAGTCGGGGCTCAAGAGACCCAGTACTTC. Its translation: CASSQVGAQETQYF. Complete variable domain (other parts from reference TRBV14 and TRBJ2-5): EAGVTQFPSHSVIEKGQTVTLRCDPISGHDNLYWYRRVMGKEIKFLLHFVKESKQDESGMPNNRFLAERTGGTYSTLKVQPAELEDSGVYFCASSQVGAQETQYFGPGTRLLVL.

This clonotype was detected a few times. The CDR3 DNA reads as TGTGCCAGCAGTATCCCGGGACTAGACCCAGATACGCAGTATTTT. Its translation is CASSIPGLDPDTQYF. The gene calls are TRBV6-5 and TRBJ2-3; 8 positions match TRBD2. V was clipped by 5 bases and J by 4 bases; unmatched bases: 8. The CDR3 runs 15 residues. Germline CDR1 and CDR2: MNHEY and SVGAGI.

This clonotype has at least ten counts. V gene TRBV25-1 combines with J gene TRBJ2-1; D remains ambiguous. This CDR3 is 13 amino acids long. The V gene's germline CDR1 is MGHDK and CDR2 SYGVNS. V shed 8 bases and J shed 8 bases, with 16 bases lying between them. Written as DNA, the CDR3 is TGTGCCAGCGCGAATTCGAATTCGGATGAGCAGTTCTTC. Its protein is CASANSNSDEQFF. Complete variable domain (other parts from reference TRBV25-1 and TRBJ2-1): EADIYQTPRYLVIGTGKKITLECSQTMGHDKMYWYQQDPGMELHLIHYSYGVNSTEKGDLSSESTVSRIRTEHFPLTLESARPSHTSQYLCASANSNSDEQFFGPGTRLTVL.

CDR3 amino acids: CASNLSNIQYF. In nucleotides, the CDR3 is TGTGCCAGCAACTTGTCGAACATTCAGTACTTC. The V call is TRBV7-6, the J call TRBJ2-4; D remains unclear. The CDR3 spans 11 residues. From germline, CDR1 is SGHVS and CDR2 FNYEAQ. Trimming took 7 bases from V and 7 from J, leaving 8 bases between them.

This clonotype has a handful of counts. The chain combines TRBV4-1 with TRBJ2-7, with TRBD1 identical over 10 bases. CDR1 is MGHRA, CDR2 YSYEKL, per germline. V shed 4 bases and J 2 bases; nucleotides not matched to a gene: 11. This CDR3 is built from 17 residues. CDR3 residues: CASSPKSDRGITYEQYF. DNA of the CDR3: TGCGCCAGCAGCCCAAAATCGGACAGGGGGATAACCTACGAGCAGTACTTC.

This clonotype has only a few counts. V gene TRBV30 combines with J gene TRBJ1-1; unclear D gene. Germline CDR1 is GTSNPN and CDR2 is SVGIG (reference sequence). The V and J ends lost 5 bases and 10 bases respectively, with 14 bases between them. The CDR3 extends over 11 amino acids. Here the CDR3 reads CAWSEGVSAFF. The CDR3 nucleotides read TGTGCCTGGTCCGAGGGTGTTTCAGCTTTCTTT.

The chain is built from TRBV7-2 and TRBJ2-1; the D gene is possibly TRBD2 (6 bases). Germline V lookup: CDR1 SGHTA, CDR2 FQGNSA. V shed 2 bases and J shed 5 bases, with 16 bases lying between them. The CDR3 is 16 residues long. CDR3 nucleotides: TGTGCCAGCAGCTTACAGCCCCTAGCGCAGGACAATGAGCAGTTCTTC. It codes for CASSLQPLAQDNEQFF. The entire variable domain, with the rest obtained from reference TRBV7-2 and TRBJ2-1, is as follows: GAGVSQSPSNKVTEKGKDVELRCDPISGHTALYWYRQSLGQGLEFLIYFQGNSAPDKSGLPSDRFSAERTGGSVSTLTIQRTQQEDSAVYLCASSLQPLAQDNEQFFGPGTRLTVL.

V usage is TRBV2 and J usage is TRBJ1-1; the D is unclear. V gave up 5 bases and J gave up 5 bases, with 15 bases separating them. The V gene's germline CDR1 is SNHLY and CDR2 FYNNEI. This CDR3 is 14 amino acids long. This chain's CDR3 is CASSNPDPGTEAFF. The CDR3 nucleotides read TGTGCCAGCAGTAATCCCGACCCGGGGACTGAAGCTTTCTTT.

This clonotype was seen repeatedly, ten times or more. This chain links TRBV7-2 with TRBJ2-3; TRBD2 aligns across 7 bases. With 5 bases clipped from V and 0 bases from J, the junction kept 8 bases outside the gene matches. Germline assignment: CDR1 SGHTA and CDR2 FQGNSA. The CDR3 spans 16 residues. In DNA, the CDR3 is TGTGCCAGCAGCATAACGGGAGGCACTAGCACAGATACGCAGTATTTT. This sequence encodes CASSITGGTSTDTQYF.

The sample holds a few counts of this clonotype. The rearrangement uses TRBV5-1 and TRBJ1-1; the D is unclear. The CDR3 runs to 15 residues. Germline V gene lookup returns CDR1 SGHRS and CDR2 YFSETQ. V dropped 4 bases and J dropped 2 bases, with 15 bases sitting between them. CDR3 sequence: CASSPDGQVNTEAFF. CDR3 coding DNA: TGCGCCAGCAGCCCCGATGGGCAGGTTAACACTGAAGCTTTCTTT. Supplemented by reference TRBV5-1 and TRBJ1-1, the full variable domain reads KAGVTQTPRYLIKTRGQQVTLSCSPISGHRSVSWYQQTPGQGLQFLFEYFSETQRNKGNFPGRFSGRQFSNSRSEMNVSTLELGDSALYLCASSPDGQVNTEAFFGQGTRLTVV.

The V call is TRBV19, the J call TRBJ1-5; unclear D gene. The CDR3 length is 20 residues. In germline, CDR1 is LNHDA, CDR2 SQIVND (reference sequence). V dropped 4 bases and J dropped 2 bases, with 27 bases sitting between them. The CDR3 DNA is TGTGCCAGTAGTACCCCCCCCGGTACCTCCAACCTTTTACGCAATCAGCCCCAGCATTTT. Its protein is CASSTPPGTSNLLRNQPQHF.

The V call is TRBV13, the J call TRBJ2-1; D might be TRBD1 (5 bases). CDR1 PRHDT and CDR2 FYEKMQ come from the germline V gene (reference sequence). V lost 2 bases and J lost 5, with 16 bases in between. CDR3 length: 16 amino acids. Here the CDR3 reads CASSLTAQGTDNEQFF. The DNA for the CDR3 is TGTGCCAGCAGCTTAACAGCCCAGGGAACAGACAATGAGCAGTTCTTC.

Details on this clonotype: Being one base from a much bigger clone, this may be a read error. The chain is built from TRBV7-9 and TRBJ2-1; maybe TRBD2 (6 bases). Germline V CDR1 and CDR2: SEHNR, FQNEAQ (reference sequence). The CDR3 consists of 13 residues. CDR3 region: CAGSLELAGEQFF. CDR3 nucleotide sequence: TGTGCCGGCAGCTTAGAACTAGCTGGGGAGCAGTTCTTC.

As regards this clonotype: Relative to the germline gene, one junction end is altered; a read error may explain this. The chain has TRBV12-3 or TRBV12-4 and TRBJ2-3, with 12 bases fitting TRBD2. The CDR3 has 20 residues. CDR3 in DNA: TGTGCCAGCAGTTTCGGACTAGCGGGATGTGATTCGGTGTCCACAGATGCGCAGTATTTT. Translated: CASSFGLAGCDSVSTDAQYF.

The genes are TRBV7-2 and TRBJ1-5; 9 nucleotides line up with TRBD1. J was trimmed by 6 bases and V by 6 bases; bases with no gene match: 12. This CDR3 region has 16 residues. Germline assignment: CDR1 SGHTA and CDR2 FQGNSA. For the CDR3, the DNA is TGTGCCAGCAGATGCCGGGACAGGGCGACCAGTCAGCCCCAGCATTTT. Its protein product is CASRCRDRATSQPQHF.

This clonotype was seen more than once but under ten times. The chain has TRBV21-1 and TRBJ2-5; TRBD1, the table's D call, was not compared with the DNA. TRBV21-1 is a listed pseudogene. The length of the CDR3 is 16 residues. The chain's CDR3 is CASRGTTPRAVETQYF. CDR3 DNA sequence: TGTGCCAGCAGGGGGACGACTCCCCGCGCGGTGGAGACCCAGTACTTC.

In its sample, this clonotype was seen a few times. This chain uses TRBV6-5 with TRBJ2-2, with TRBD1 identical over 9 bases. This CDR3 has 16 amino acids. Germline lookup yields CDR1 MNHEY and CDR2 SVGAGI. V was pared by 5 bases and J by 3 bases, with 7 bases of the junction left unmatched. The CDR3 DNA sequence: TGTGCCAGCAGTCGGCCCGGGACAGGGTACACCGGGGAGCTGTTTTTT. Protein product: CASSRPGTGYTGELFF.